The rows below give T cell receptor beta chains drawn from one sample of a study of T cell responses to AZD1222 COVID-19 vaccine. Only in-frame clones appear in the TCRdb table, and some are missing; sequencing was by immunoSEQ multiplex PCR. The sample includes 110,000 or so clones, approximately 87% of them seen just once. Sequenced here: peripheral blood, sampled on day 0 of AZD1222 vaccination. The receptors were gathered from an adult in good health. CDR3s include the opening cysteine and the closing phenylalanine or tryptophan. Fields, in order: D gene, J gene, clone size, V gene, CDR3 DNA, CDR3 protein. A D gene is named only where the DNA matches it firmly. Some rows mark clone size as missing; the rest say once, few, many or name a class of expanded clone.

NA	TRBJ2-3	NA	TRBV4-3	TGCGCCAGCAGCCAACGGGGATCTGCGGATACGCAGTATTTT	CASSQRGSADTQYF
NA	TRBJ2-3	NA	TRBV2	TGTGCCAGCAGTGTTCAGGGTAGCACAGATACGCAGTATTTT	CASSVQGSTDTQYF
TRBD2	TRBJ2-6	NA	TRBV5-1	TGCGCCAGCACTGGTTTTGCGGGAGGGGCTGGGGCCAACGTCCTGACTTTC	CASTGFAGGAGANVLTF
NA	TRBJ1-5	NA	TRBV10-3	TGTGCCATCAGGGACCCAGGAGGGTTCGGCAATCAGCCCCAGCATTTT	CAIRDPGGFGNQPQHF
NA	TRBJ2-1	NA	TRBV3-1/TRBV3-2	TGTGCCAGCAGCCTAGGCAGCAATGAGCAGTTCTTC	CASSLGSNEQFF
NA	TRBJ2-2	NA	TRBV7-3	TGTGCCAGCAGCCCCGGACGGGTGGGCTCCGTAGCCGGGGAGCTGTTTTTT	CASSPGRVGSVAGELFF
TRBD2	TRBJ2-3	NA	TRBV6-6	TGTGCCAGCATCGCTAGCGGGTCCCCTAGCACAGATACGCAGTATTTT	CASIASGSPSTDTQYF
NA	TRBJ1-2	NA	TRBV4-3	TGCGCCAGCAGCCAAGCCACGGGTGGCTATGGCTACACCTTC	CASSQATGGYGYTF
NA	TRBJ2-3	NA	TRBV24-1	TGTGCCACCAGTTTCGGGAGCGGTGTGAATACGCAGTATTTT	CATSFGSGVNTQYF
NA	TRBJ2-3	NA	TRBV3-1/TRBV3-2	TGTGCCAGCAGCCGAACAGGGCTTGCAGATACGCAGTATTTT	CASSRTGLADTQYF
NA	TRBJ2-7	NA	TRBV6-5	TGTGCCAGCAGGAAACAGTCCTACGAGCAGTACTTC	CASRKQSYEQYF
TRBD1	TRBJ1-2	NA	TRBV28	TGTGCCAGCAGAAGGACAGGGGGCGAATATGGCTACACCTTC	CASRRTGGEYGYTF
TRBD2	TRBJ2-1	NA	TRBV4-2	TGTGCCAGCAGCCAAGATGGACTAGCGGCCAACAATGAGCAGTTCTTC	CASSQDGLAANNEQFF
NA	TRBJ2-2	NA	TRBV19	TGTGCCAGTAATCGGCAGGGAGGCGCCGGGGAGCTGTTTTTT	CASNRQGGAGELFF
TRBD1	TRBJ1-1	NA	TRBV18	TGTGCCAGCTCACCTTATGGACAGGGGGCCGGGGGTAGTGAAGCTTTCTTT	CASSPYGQGAGGSEAFF
TRBD1	TRBJ2-7	many	TRBV28	TGTGCCAGCCGCGCCGGGACAGGGTCCTACGAGCAGTACTTC	CASRAGTGSYEQYF
NA	TRBJ1-2	NA	TRBV6-6	TGTGCCAGCGGCCTGCGGGACGACTATGGCTACACCTTC	CASGLRDDYGYTF
NA	TRBJ2-3	once	TRBV19	TGTGCCAGTAGTATCGGGGTTGGGGGGTCAGATACGCAGTATTTT	CASSIGVGGSDTQYF
TRBD2	TRBJ2-2	once	TRBV4-3	TGCGCCAGCAGCCAAGCTGCTAGCGGGGTTACCGGGGAGCTGTTTTTT	CASSQAASGVTGELFF
NA	TRBJ1-4	NA	TRBV18	TGTGCCAGCTCCGGTGGTCCTAATGAAAAACTGTTTTTT	CASSGGPNEKLFF
NA	TRBJ2-7	NA	TRBV5-1	TGCGCCAGCAGCTTGTTGTCCCATGCCTACGAGCAGTACTTC	CASSLLSHAYEQYF
TRBD2	TRBJ2-3	once	TRBV6-5	TGTGCCAGCGTGTCTAGCGGGGGCACAGATACGCAGTATTTT	CASVSSGGTDTQYF
NA	TRBJ2-4	NA	TRBV19	TGTGCCAGTAGTATGATCGGGGTGGCCAAAAACATTCAGTACTTC	CASSMIGVAKNIQYF
NA	TRBJ1-1	NA	TRBV2	TGTGCCAGCAGTGACGGTACAGGGAGATTGTTATCGGACACTGAAGCTTTCTTT	CASSDGTGRLLSDTEAFF
TRBD1	TRBJ2-2	NA	TRBV24-1	TGTGCCACCTCCGACAGGGTCACCGGGGAGCTGTTTTTT	CATSDRVTGELFF